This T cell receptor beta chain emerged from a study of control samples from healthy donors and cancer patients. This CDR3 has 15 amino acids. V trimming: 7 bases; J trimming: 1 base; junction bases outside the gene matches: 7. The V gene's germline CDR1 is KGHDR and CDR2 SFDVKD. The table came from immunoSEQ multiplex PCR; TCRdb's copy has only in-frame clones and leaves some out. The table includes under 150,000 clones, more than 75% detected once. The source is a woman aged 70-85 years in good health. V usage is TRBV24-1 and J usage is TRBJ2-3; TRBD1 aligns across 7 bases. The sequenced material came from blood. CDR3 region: CATRSRGLGTDTQYF. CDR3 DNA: TGTGCCACCAGATCGAGGGGGCTAGGCACAGATACGCAGTATTTT.